The clone carrying this TCR beta chain came up many times. Using a J-beta primer mix together with a sample-barcoded 5' primer, a second PCR was run for roughly 6 to 11 cycles. TCRdb re-derived calls from the 5' RACE reads in MiXCR, one entry per CDR3 protein. The data show roughly 570,000 distinct CDR3 sequences, 27% seen once. The data were taken from a study of blood T cells in healthy people across ages. This TCR derives from an older woman in good health. The sample taken for sequencing was blood.

CDR3 amino acids: CASSLGVYSNQPQHF. In nucleotides, the CDR3 is TGTGCCAGCAGCTTAGGGGTCTATAGCAATCAGCCCCAGCATTTT. The chain combines TRBV7-2 with TRBJ1-5; no reliable D call. The CDR3 covers 15 residues. Germline CDR1 reads SGHTA; CDR2 reads FQGNSA. The V gene lost 1 base and the J gene lost 0 bases, with 7 bases spanning the gap.